Here is one TCR beta chain with its context. No cognate antigen has been identified for it. No clone much larger than this one lies a single base away; base qualities are absent. Sequences SQVTM (CDR1) and ANQGSEA (CDR2) are obtained from the germline V gene. V has 6 bases trimmed and J has 2 bases trimmed; junction bases matching no gene number 9. The CDR3 covers 14 residues, taking in both the cysteine and the phenylalanine. Only the CDR3 part of the read is kept: 42 bases, read in frame from the first base. Libraries were prepared through the immunoSEQ multiplex PCR assay. Rearranged TCR beta chain sequences were amplified with the hsTCRB Kit following the manufacturer's protocol. An Illumina MiSeq was used to sequence the TCRB libraries. The original pipeline was this. The kit vendor's proprietary platform handled demultiplexing, trimming and gene mapping. Imported from immuneACCESS, the table was reduced by TCRdb to in-frame sequences with V and J called. These copies leave out some clones; in studies compared against another copy, an unresolved V gene accounts for under half, and the cause of the remainder is not known. Clone size and V and J calls were adopted from that table, with D and trimming inferred from the DNA. The sample table holds about 50,000 clones, of which roughly 84% were seen once. Around 4% of the sample is in the top ten clones.

This entry belongs to a study of a mutant IDH1 vaccine in newly diagnosed glioma (TCRdb year 2021). Background for the entire study: Vaccination was initiated 4-6 weeks after radiotherapy alone, or concurrently with temozolomide cycles in the chemotherapy-containing groups. Of the approximately 29 treated patients, roughly 60% were male and about 40% were female, and a mean age of approximately 40 years was recorded. Prior to enrollment, patients had been given standard therapy consisting of radiotherapy alone, temozolomide alone, or radiochemotherapy with temozolomide, with the combination given to most patients. Visit V12 was the week-35 safety follow-up and visit V13 was the week-47 end of study. Peripheral blood samples were drawn at six visits, namely V03 (baseline), V05, V07, V10, V12 and V13. Longitudinal TCRB deep sequencing was done for some 26 treated patients, wherever samples were available for exploratory analyses. General findings and caveats noted by the study authors: The authors noted that analyses of patient blood samples could not be reproduced because of sample limitations. PBMC samples for TCRB deep sequencing were selected based on availability. Pseudoprogression appeared unrelated to alterations in the top peripheral T cell clonotypes detected by TCRB sequencing. Immune responses induced by the vaccine were seen in more than 85% of patients across multiple MHC alleles.

Sample time point, as interpreted from the label and publication: week 47, end of study. Each vaccine dose, consisting of 300 ug of a 20-mer mutant IDH1 peptide in Montanide, was administered subcutaneously with topical imiquimod. Patients were given eight vaccinations, in weeks 1, 3, 5, 7, 11, 15, 19 and 23, which matched visits V03 through V10. Donors had newly diagnosed WHO grade 3 or 4 IDH1-mutant astrocytomas with loss of nuclear ATRX. The samples were drawn from NOA16, a multicentre, single-arm, open-label phase I trial in Germany that tested a mutant IDH1 peptide vaccine in humans for the first time. Genomic DNA for TCRB sequencing was extracted from EDTA blood using the DNeasy Blood and Tissue Kit.

This sample comprised PBMCs, obtained from a glioma patient whose treatment included an IDH1 peptide vaccine. The TCR sequence derives from a woman aged 25-40 years with glioma. Some clones in this sample may be carry-over from other donors' samples. This sequence uses TRBV29-1 and TRBJ1-2; TRBD1 agrees with 7 junctional bases. The DNA reads as follows: TGCAGCGTATCCACCGGGACAGAGAACTATGGCTACACCTTC. Its coded protein is CSVSTGTENYGYTF.